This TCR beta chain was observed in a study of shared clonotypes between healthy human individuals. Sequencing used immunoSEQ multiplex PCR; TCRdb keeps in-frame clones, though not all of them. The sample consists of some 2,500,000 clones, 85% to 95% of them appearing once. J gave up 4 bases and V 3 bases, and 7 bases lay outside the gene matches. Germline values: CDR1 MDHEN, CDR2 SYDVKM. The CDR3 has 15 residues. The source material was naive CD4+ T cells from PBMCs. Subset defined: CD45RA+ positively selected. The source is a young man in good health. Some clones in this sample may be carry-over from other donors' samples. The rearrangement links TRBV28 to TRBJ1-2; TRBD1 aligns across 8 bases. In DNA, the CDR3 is TGTGCCAGCAGTTTTCAGGACAGGGCGTCCTATGGCTACACCTTC. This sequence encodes CASSFQDRASYGYTF.